This TCR beta chain was observed in a study of cytomegalovirus exposure and HLA in healthy donors (dated by TCRdb to about 2017). Study-wide context: According to an earlier analysis of a few hundred of the donors, about 180 million T cells yielded some 120 million unique TCR beta sequences and approximately 280 Gb of sequence data. An early release covering approximately 600 HLA-typed donors comprised 250 to 350 gigabases of sequencing data and 65 million to 100 million unique TCR sequences. The study aimed to test whether signatures of past pathogen exposure could be identified by cataloging public T cell receptors. Rather than drawing on any new phenotypic data, the later analysis identified candidate immune exposures from TCR beta sequences and the way those sequences occurred across donors. Four to six DR-DQ haplotypes were handled as single units for association and clustering because linkage in the cohort was strong. Alongside the repertoire data, information on donor age, sex, ethnicity and CMV serostatus was compiled. A later genetic analysis took genome-wide SNP genotypes for about three fifths of the 666 donors and used that subset as a discovery cohort. To study patterns of TCR occurrence, a later analysis re-analyzed previously published TCR beta repertoires from 550 to 800 donors and added high-resolution HLA genotyping. The genetic ancestry cluster associated with self-reported Caucasian donors included roughly four fifths of the roughly 360 genotyped donors. Every discovery cohort repertoire had been produced on one sequencing platform. Besides the first cohort of about 730 subjects, a separate validation cohort made up of roughly 130 different subjects was used. Class I and class II HLA loci were covered by the typing at four-digit resolution. An earlier analysis of approximately 640 of the donors applied high-throughput TCR beta sequencing to assess whether each TCR beta V gene segment acted as functional or pseudogenic. The T cell repertoires of 666 subjects were profiled by immunosequencing and related to cytomegalovirus serostatus. The number of typed donors differed by locus: about 620-630 for A, B, C, DRB1 and DQB1; 522 for DQA1; around 580 for DPA1; and roughly 450 for DPB1. High-throughput TCR immunosequencing, statistical association of individual TCRs with disease status, and machine learning were combined to predict cytomegalovirus infection status. Across some 400 genotyped donors of the cohort, an average of approximately 220,000 unique TCR beta nucleotide sequences per donor were sequenced, and approximately 17% of those sequences were non-productive.

The CDR3, from cysteine to phenylalanine, totals 16 residues. The sequence is cut down to CDR3 DNA, 48 bases in frame from base 1. CDR1 and CDR2, looked up from the germline V gene, are SGHRS and YFSETQ. After removal of 7 bases from V and 2 bases from J, the junction retains 4 bases not matched to a gene. Comments on this clone: This receptor's antigen is unknown. Base qualities were left out, and no much larger clone turns up one base away.

Results the study describes overall, beyond this receptor: Most TCR sequences were seen in very few donors, while some public TCRs were found in many individuals. Several of the top co-occurrence clusters appeared to be linked to parvovirus B19, influenza, CMV and Epstein-Barr virus, according to a later analysis. When HLA alleles, especially DR and DQ, strongly co-occurred, attributing TCR associations to individual alleles was difficult. An earlier analysis of around 540 of the donors showed that most TCR beta V segments appeared in productive rearrangements either about 87% or about 30% of the time, which broadly matched IMGT annotations. The authors suggested that the approach could potentially be extended to other disease states and immunological phenotypes. A further reported finding was that TCR beta sequences accurately predicted the HLA-A and HLA-B alleles for most subjects in the first cohort. The classifier was reported to diagnose cytomegalovirus status with high specificity and sensitivity in both the original and validation cohorts. Linkage disequilibrium might explain the correlated functional status among segregating V segments, but an unknown experimental factor could not be ruled out. A cluster of highly shared sequence variants was judged likely to represent a technical artifact of the sequencing pipeline. In a later analysis, HLA-associated TCR beta chains showed more clonal expansion and lower generation probabilities than non-associated chains that were equally common. In vitro tests confirmed that three of the cytomegalovirus-associated TCR beta chains recognize cytomegalovirus antigens. The 87-base-pair reads could not distinguish some IMGT-functional V segments, including TRBV6-2 and TRBV6-3, so those segments were excluded. Compared with the approximately 700-donor mean, donors in an Asian-associated ancestry cluster had fewer N-insertions in productive TCRs, according to a later genetic analysis. Immune exposure information for the cohort was limited to CMV serostatus. V-gene and J-gene trimming of TCR beta chains was associated with a missense DCLRE1C variant in a later genetic analysis, and the association was replicated in an independent cohort. Because counts were too low, seventeen rarely observed V segments, including chromosome 9 orphons, were excluded from the earlier analysis of roughly 580 of the donors. A later analysis associated 16,951 TCR beta sequences with specific HLA alleles at a false discovery rate of 0.05. A later analysis found that TCR association rates varied across HLA loci, with DRB1 alleles showing the most associated TCRs and HLA-C alleles the fewest. A later analysis found that most CMV-associated TCR beta chains appeared HLA-restricted, with HLA associations seemingly driven largely by CMV exposure. A total of 150 to 200 TCR beta chains were listed by the study as associated with cytomegalovirus. HLA typing was unavailable for some donors at each locus, so association tests used only the typed subset. In this cohort, only TCR beta chains were sequenced, and detectable features were limited by the absence of alpha or paired-chain data. Sequencing depth was assumed to be roughly uniform across donors in the presence/absence analyses, though that assumption may not hold.

The library was made by the immunoSEQ multiplex PCR assay. The multiplex PCR relied on a mix of 60 forward primers for TCR Vbeta segments and 13 reverse primers for TCR Jbeta segments. Amplification of the CDR3 region of rearranged TCR beta genes was performed with a multiplex PCR assay on genomic DNA. On the Illumina HiSeq System, the amplified TCR beta libraries were sequenced as 87-base-pair reads. In the original analysis: In a later analysis, some 80 million unique TCR beta chains were counted across the 500 to 700 repertoires, and approximately 11 million of these chains were shared by at least two donors. A nearest-neighbor algorithm error-corrected the raw reads and collapsed the reads into unique sequences, merging closely related sequences to remove PCR and sequencing errors. V, D and J gene segments were assigned by aligning CDR3 sequences to IMGT reference sequences. For a sequence to be retained, a match of at least six nucleotides to both a V gene segment and a J gene segment was required. A rearrangement counted as productive if the CDR3 had no stop codons and remained in frame with V and J, and every other rearrangement counted as non-productive. CDR3 was defined according to IMGT convention as the region running from the second conserved V-encoded cysteine to the conserved J-encoded phenylalanine. The earlier analysis of about 610 of the donors excluded sequences that lacked an unambiguous match to a single V gene segment. An earlier analysis of fewer than 650 of the donors classified V segments as functional when productive rearrangements were above 56.7% and as segregating when the standard deviation between donors was above 5%. A statistical classification framework was built for diagnosing cytomegalovirus status from the catalog of TCR beta chain sequences. In a later analysis, TCR nucleotide sequences were compared against IMGT/GENE-DB human TR gene sequences so that V and J genes could be assigned. Using the TCRdist pipeline, a later analysis assigned CDR3 sequences along with most-parsimonious VDJ recombination scenarios. In a later analysis, every TCR beta chain was defined by the combination of its CDR3 amino acid sequence and its V-gene family, and reads without a unique V-gene family were dropped. A later analysis removed 500 to 650 highly shared, low-generation-probability nucleotide sequences to deal with suspected cross-contamination and a sequencing artifact. For each public chain, a later analysis derived a clonal expansion index from normalized ranks of inferred template counts within each repertoire. In a later analysis, generation probabilities were computed with a VDJ recombination model fitted to out-of-frame rearrangements, and the resulting probabilities were checked against IGoR. In a later analysis, TCR-TCR, TCR-HLA and TCR-CMV co-occurrence was scored with hypergeometric tests, and a repertoire-size bias correction was applied to TCR pairs. False discovery rates were estimated in a later analysis by permuting HLA or CMV assignments 20 times. In a later analysis, co-occurring TCRs were grouped using DBSCAN, and TCRdist sequence similarity was added for clustering within HLA-allele-positive subsets. Repertoires with fewer than 30,000 or more than 120,000 public chains, plus five repertoires with anomalous nucleotide sharing, were excluded from co-occurrence clustering. TCRdb took this table from immuneACCESS and kept in-frame rearrangements with V and J called. Such tables lack part of the clones; where checked against another copy, unresolved V genes explain under half of the gap, and the rest is unexplained. The DNA gave D and trimming, while V, J and clone size come from that table. The sample table records approximately 32,000 clones; 70% to 80% of these occur just once. In total, the top ten clones hold 7.5% to 9% of the sample.

The cohort consisted of 600 to 700 healthy bone marrow donors. All cohort members were sampled while nominally healthy, although unrecorded immune exposures were likely present. The donor was CMV seropositive and was included in the group of 270 or so seropositive cohort members. Each donor provided a peripheral blood sample, and peripheral blood mononuclear cells were used for TCR beta sequencing. The Qiagen DNeasy Blood Extraction Kit was used to extract genomic DNA from the blood cell samples. This chain joins TRBV5-1 to TRBJ2-6, with 12 junctional bases fitting TRBD1. The clonotype originates from a woman younger than 45 in good health and CMV-seropositive. Sequencing was performed on PBMCs. For the CDR3, the sequence is CASAGQGAPGANVLTF. The sequenced DNA is TGCGCCAGCGCGGGACAGGGGGCGCCTGGGGCCAACGTCCTGACTTTC.